Listed here is a single T cell receptor (beta chain). Its target is not known. Only patients with CD8+CD57+ cell expansion on flow cytometry were chosen for sequencing. There was no therapy given to any patient before the blood sampling took place. The TCR beta profiling, which covered VDJ combination and CDR3 sequence, was carried out using genomic DNA as the template. TCRdb re-called the reads with MiXCR, one entry per CDR3 protein. The repertoire consists of roughly 160,000 distinct CDR3 sequences, with around 48% occurring once and the leading ten covering about 2.8%. Germline assignment: CDR1 MNHEY and CDR2 SVGEGT. The CDR3 contains 15 residues. V shed 7 bases, J shed 7 bases, and the junction held 9 bases outside the gene matches. The data derive from a study of CD8+CD57+ T cells in acquired aplastic anemia. Study-wide results and limits: The study identified under 30 CD8+ CDR3 sequences shared by patients and controls.

The receptor was derived from a human donor with aplastic anemia. The sequenced material came from sorted CD4+, CD8+, or CD8+CD57+ T cells (not recorded which) from PBMCs. The chain uses TRBV6-2 or TRBV6-3 and TRBJ2-2, with 10 bases matching TRBD2. CDR3 DNA: TGTGCCAGCACCCCTAGCGGGGGTTATAGCGGGGAGCTGTTTTTT. Residues: CASTPSGGYSGELFF.